This is a list of T cell receptor beta chains from one sample in a study of technical replicates of blood from a handful of donors. This table comes from immunoSEQ multiplex PCR, and its TCRdb copy is limited to in-frame clones, with some not included. The sample includes about 81,000 clones, 70% to 90% seen only once; the top ten take about 4%. Sequencing was done on a sample of PBMCs. These receptors were obtained from a human donor in good health. Some clones in this sample may be carry-over from other donors' samples. Both conserved end residues are part of each CDR3.

V,CDR3
TRBV9,CASSVVDRGADTIYF
TRBV4-2,CASSQENAIGYEQYF
TRBV30,CAWSVKGMNTEAFF
TRBV4-1,CASSQELRQGIAGELFF
TRBV19,CASSIKQGAITEAFF
TRBV27,CASSSQGSGKALHF
TRBV9,CASSVASGRAVDTQYF
TRBV11-2,CASSLGQDVNTEAFF
TRBV19,CASSIQGDRGYTF
TRBV4-1,CASSQYHEQFF
TRBV30,CAWSVRRQGYEQYF
TRBV2,CASHRDNSYEQYF
TRBV6-5,CASSPPSGYNSPLHF
TRBV7-9,CASSKLGQSYNEQFF
TRBV7-6,CASSLNRETQYF
TRBV29-1,CSVVSRGDYGYTF
TRBV7-2,CASSLETFTDTQYF
TRBV5-6,CASSLGSLTGGVQPQHF
TRBV7-6,CASSSEQGASGNTIYF
TRBV9,CASSAGGTAHEQFF
TRBV10-3,CAISVAGLSYEQYF
TRBV29-1,CSVEAGEHGYTF
TRBV30,CAWSGGTRGSYEQYF
TRBV7-2,CASSPGGAQGNEQFF
TRBV4-1,CASSLQTTGTETATGLYEQYF
TRBV6-5,CASRAEETGELFF
TRBV15,CATSRVGTGDYNEQFF
TRBV28,CASSPGQKIAEQYF
TRBV5-4,CASSLWAGIEQYF
TRBV4-2,CASSQDRREQYF
TRBV6-5,CASSPGGDYGYTF
TRBV6-6,CASIDGSGGWGTQYF
TRBV4-1,CASSQPGSWGGGANVLTF
TRBV5-5,CASSLEWTAETQYF
TRBV5-4,CASSLTGRTDTQYF
TRBV2,CASSVSGSSYEQYF
TRBV2,CASSEGSSNQPQHF
TRBV7-3,CASSLIGGGASNEQFF
TRBV28,CASRVVRVSNQPQHF
TRBV7-3,CASSPQVGTEAFF
TRBV5-8,CASSLADSTDTQYF
TRBV18,CASSPAIAFYNEQFF
TRBV29-1,CSVGGSNQPQHF
TRBV7-9,CASSKGQGAWETQYF
TRBV27,CASSPDTNYGYTF
TRBV11-3,CASSLGFSGRGETQYF
TRBV9,CASSDRQGSKQYTGELFF
TRBV11-2,CASRYGLDLSYEQYF